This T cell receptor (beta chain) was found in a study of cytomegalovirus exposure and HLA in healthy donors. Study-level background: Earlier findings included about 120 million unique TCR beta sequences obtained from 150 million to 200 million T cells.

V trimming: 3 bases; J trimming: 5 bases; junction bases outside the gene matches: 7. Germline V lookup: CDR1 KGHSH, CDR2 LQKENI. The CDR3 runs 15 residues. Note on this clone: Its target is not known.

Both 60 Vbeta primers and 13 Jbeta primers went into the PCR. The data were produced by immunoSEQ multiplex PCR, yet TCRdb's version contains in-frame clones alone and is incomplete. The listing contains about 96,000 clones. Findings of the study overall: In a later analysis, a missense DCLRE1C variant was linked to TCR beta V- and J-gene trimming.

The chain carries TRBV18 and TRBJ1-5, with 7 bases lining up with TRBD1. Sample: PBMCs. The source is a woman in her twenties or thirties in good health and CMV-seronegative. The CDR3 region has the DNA TGTGCCAGCTCACCGAGACAGGGTAAGGATCAGCCCCAGCATTTT. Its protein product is CASSPRQGKDQPQHF.